What follows are 23 T cell receptor beta chains derived from one specimen sequenced in a study of blood T cell repertoires in COVID-19. TCRdb keeps only in-frame clones here, not all; method: immunoSEQ multiplex PCR. The sample gives nearly 200,000 clones, roughly 84% of which show up once; over 6.5% is in the top ten. Sequenced material: PBMCs or T cells enriched from blood (not recorded which). These TCRs come from a man aged 40-49 years who had recovered from COVID-19.

This chain joins TRBV4-2 and TRBJ2-7; 9 bases map to TRBD1. This CDR3 has 18 amino acids. Germline assignment: CDR1 LGHNA and CDR2 YNFKEQ. The V segment lost 5 bases and the J segment 5 bases; nucleotides outside the gene matches: 19. CDR3 DNA: TGTGCCAGCAGCTCCTTAAGGGATAAGGACAGGGGAGCCAACGAGCAGTACTTC. Translation gives CASSSLRDKDRGANEQYF.

This rearrangement joins TRBV7-2 to TRBJ2-5; the D gene is possibly TRBD2 (6 bases). CDR3 length: 16 residues. The V gene lost 0 bases and the J gene lost 1 base, with 12 bases spanning the gap. Germline V gives CDR1 SGHTA, CDR2 FQGNSA. CDR3 nucleotides: TGTGCCAGCAGCTTAGCCCAGTTAGCGGCCCAAGAGACCCAGTACTTC. Translation: CASSLAQLAAQETQYF.

In its sample, this clone was seen once. J is TRBJ1-5 and V is TRBV19, with D uncertain. Germline V gene lookup returns CDR1 LNHDA and CDR2 SQIVND (reference sequence). This CDR3 has 14 residues. Trimming removed 5 bases from V and 7 bases from J, with 15 bases in between. CDR3 in amino acids: CASSWGGERQPQHF. As DNA, the CDR3 is TGTGCCAGTAGTTGGGGTGGGGAGAGACAGCCCCAGCATTTT.

This clone has a handful of counts. The chain has TRBV5-1 and TRBJ1-5; TRBD1 is a possible D gene (5 bases). V lost 3 bases and J 4 bases, leaving 8 bases between the germline ends. Germline V gene data show CDR1 as SGHRS and CDR2 as YFSETQ. The CDR3 totals 13 residues. In DNA, the CDR3 is TGCGCCAGCAGCTATGACAGTAATCAGCCCCAGCATTTT. Amino acids: CASSYDSNQPQHF.

The chain uses TRBV20-1 and TRBJ1-6; D uncertain. The CDR3 has 13 residues. Germline lookup yields CDR1 DFQATT and CDR2 SNEGSKA (reference sequence). Trimming stripped 3 bases from V and 9 bases from J, with 12 bases between. CDR3 sequence reads: CSASSLASSPLHF. The CDR3 DNA follows: TGCAGTGCTAGTTCTCTGGCTTCTTCACCCCTCCACTTT.

The J gene is TRBJ1-4, the V gene TRBV29-1; 9 nucleotides match TRBD1. The V segment lost 4 bases and the J segment 8 bases; nucleotides outside the gene matches: 5. This CDR3 comprises 13 residues. Germline-derived CDR1 and CDR2 are SQVTM and ANQGSEA. CDR3 protein: CSVGGQGREKLFF. The CDR3 DNA sequence: TGCAGCGTTGGGGGACAGGGAAGGGAAAAACTGTTTTTT.

The V and J genes are TRBV6-2 or TRBV6-3 and TRBJ1-5; TRBD1 aligns across 7 bases. The V gene's germline CDR1 is MNHEY and CDR2 SVGEGT. The CDR3 covers 17 residues. V trimming: 6 bases; J trimming: 1 base; junction bases outside the gene matches: 12. The CDR3 DNA follows: TGTGCCAGCAGCCCGGGACAGAGCCTGAGAAGCAATCAGCCCCAGCATTTT. Its translation is CASSPGQSLRSNQPQHF.

This chain connects TRBV4-2 to TRBJ2-7, with D unresolved. The CDR3 covers 13 residues. V was pared by 0 bases and J by 9 bases, with 12 bases between. In germline, CDR1 is LGHNA, CDR2 YNFKEQ. The CDR3: CASSQDWSKVQYF. The CDR3 DNA follows: TGTGCCAGCAGCCAAGACTGGAGTAAGGTGCAGTACTTC.

The chain couples TRBV6-6 to TRBJ1-6; possible D gene TRBD1, 6 bases. CDR3 size: 16 residues. From germline, CDR1 is MNHNY and CDR2 SVGAGI (reference sequence). Trimming stripped 2 bases from V and 7 bases from J, with 15 bases between. CDR3 loop: CASSYLGKGGNSPLHF. The CDR3 nucleotides read TGTGCCAGCAGTTACCTTGGGAAGGGGGGGAATTCACCCCTCCACTTT.

This chain uses TRBV24-1 with TRBJ2-5, with D tentatively TRBD1 (6 bases). Per the germline V gene, CDR1 is KGHDR and CDR2 is SFDVKD. The CDR3 extends over 14 amino acids. V lost 1 base and J 1 base, leaving 6 bases between the germline ends. The CDR3 DNA reads TGTGCCACCAGTGATTTAGGGGGCCAAGAGACCCAGTACTTC. It specifies CATSDLGGQETQYF.

This chain uses TRBV14 with TRBJ2-5; perhaps TRBD1 as D (6 bases). The germline V gene encodes CDR1 SGHDN and CDR2 FVKESK. The CDR3 covers 17 residues. V dropped 0 bases and J dropped 5 bases, with 19 bases sitting between them. In DNA form, the CDR3 reads TGTGCCAGCAGCCAAGAGGCGGGTACAGGGAGATCGGAGACCCAGTACTTC. Translation gives CASSQEAGTGRSETQYF.

The chain links TRBV19 to TRBJ1-2, with D possibly TRBD1 on 6 matching bases. This CDR3 contains 13 residues. From germline, CDR1 is LNHDA and CDR2 SQIVND (reference sequence). V was pared by 5 bases and J by 4 bases, with 11 bases between. Here the CDR3 reads CASSDRIAYGYTF. In DNA form, the CDR3 reads TGTGCCAGTAGTGACAGGATTGCCTATGGCTACACCTTC.

The gene calls are TRBV18 and TRBJ2-7; 9 bases agree with TRBD1. Germline-derived CDR1 and CDR2 are KGHSH and LQKENI. The CDR3 loop spans 15 amino acids. Trimming cost V 0 bases and J 0 bases; bases outside gene matches: 0. The CDR3 DNA reads TGTGCCAGCTCACCACCGACAGGGGGCTCCTACGAGCAGTACTTC. This encodes CASSPPTGGSYEQYF.

V gene TRBV28 combines with J gene TRBJ2-1; 9 positions match TRBD1. Germline values: CDR1 MDHEN, CDR2 SYDVKM. J was trimmed by 0 bases and V by 5 bases; bases with no gene match: 2. This CDR3 is built from 15 residues. DNA of the CDR3: TGTGCCAGCAGTAAGACAGGGGGCTCCTACAATGAGCAGTTCTTC. Translation gives CASSKTGGSYNEQFF.

This clone was seen just once. V gene TRBV19 combines with J gene TRBJ1-3, with 7 positions matching TRBD1. The trim removed 4 bases at V and 0 bases at J, leaving 6 bases unmatched. Germline V gene data show CDR1 as LNHDA and CDR2 as SQIVND (reference sequence). There are 16 residues in the CDR3. The CDR3 reads CASSTATGSSGNTIYF. For the CDR3, the DNA is TGTGCCAGTAGTACAGCGACAGGGAGCTCTGGAAACACCATATATTTT.

Only a few counts were recorded for this clone. V usage is TRBV2 and J usage is TRBJ2-2; 8 nucleotides agree with TRBD2. Germline CDR1 is SNHLY and CDR2 is FYNNEI. V lost 6 bases, J lost 7 bases, and 10 bases stayed unmatched. This CDR3 contains 15 residues. This CDR3 is CASRNTGGAFGELFF. CDR3 coding DNA: TGTGCCAGCAGAAACACCGGGGGGGCTTTCGGGGAGCTGTTTTTT.

This clone was seen only once. The chain employs TRBV29-1 and TRBJ1-4; 7 nucleotides match TRBD1. The germline V gene has CDR1 SQVTM and CDR2 ANQGSEA. V was pared by 4 bases and J by 9 bases, with 8 bases of the junction left unmatched. The CDR3 runs 13 residues. In nucleotides, the CDR3 is TGCAGCGTTGGTAGTCAGGGGGAAAAAAAACTGTTTTTT. Protein sequence: CSVGSQGEKKLFF. Looking up the rest from reference TRBV29-1 and TRBJ1-4 gives the full variable domain: SAVISQKPSRDICQRGTSLTIQCQVDSQVTMMFWYRQQPGQSLTLIATANQGSEATYESGFVIDKFPISRPNLTFSTLTVSNMSPEDSSIYLCSVGSQGEKKLFFGSGTQLSVL.

The chain has TRBV4-1 and TRBJ1-1, with D perhaps matching TRBD1 (5 bases). This CDR3 region has 14 residues. Trimming removed 4 bases from V and 4 bases from J, with 13 bases in between. From germline, CDR1 is MGHRA and CDR2 YSYEKL. The CDR3: CASSLETGGTEAFF. The CDR3 DNA sequence: TGCGCCAGCAGCCTCGAAACGGGGGGCACTGAAGCTTTCTTT.

The chain uses TRBV10-1 and TRBJ2-3; 9 nucleotides align to TRBD2. V gave up 2 bases and J gave up 4 bases; unmatched junction bases: 7. Germline V lookup: CDR1 WNHNN, CDR2 SYGVQD (reference sequence). The CDR3 covers 16 residues. For the CDR3, the DNA is TGCGCCAGCAGTGAGAGGTCTAGCGGGGTTCCAGATACGCAGTATTTT. Its protein is CASSERSSGVPDTQYF.

This clone has more than one count but fewer than ten. The chain joins TRBV4-3 to TRBJ1-4; D is unresolved. Germline V lookup: CDR1 LGHNA, CDR2 YSLEER. Between the trimmed V and J ends, which lost 10 bases and 0 bases, there was a span of 18 bases. The CDR3 is 16 residues long. This CDR3 is CATPGSLPTTNEKLFF. Here the CDR3 DNA reads TGCGCCACCCCCGGGTCGCTCCCCACAACTAATGAAAAACTGTTTTTT.

The table lists this clone with a few counts. The chain is built from TRBV11-2 and TRBJ2-1; D is perhaps TRBD2 (5 bases). Germline V gene data show CDR1 as SGHAT and CDR2 as FQNNGV. Trimming removed 4 bases at V and 9 bases at J, with 10 bases between. CDR3 length: 12 residues. CDR3 region: CASSSTGIEQFF. The CDR3, as DNA: TGTGCCAGCAGCTCCACCGGGATTGAGCAGTTCTTC.

The chain couples TRBV4-1 to TRBJ1-2; no clear D gene. In germline, CDR1 is MGHRA, CDR2 YSYEKL. The CDR3 has 14 residues. V was shortened by 1 base and J by 12 bases, with 18 bases between the two germline ends. The CDR3 is CASSQGKGRAPDTF. The DNA of the CDR3 is TGCGCCAGCAGCCAAGGGAAAGGGAGGGCACCTGACACCTTC.

The genes are TRBV11-2 and TRBJ2-7, with a tentative D call TRBD2 (6 bases). CDR3 length: 15 residues. CDR1 and CDR2 from the germline V gene are SGHAT and FQNNGV. V was trimmed by 1 base and J by 9 bases, leaving 19 bases between them. The CDR3 loop reads CASSLGQPGAQGQYF. The CDR3 nucleotides are TGTGCCAGCAGCTTAGGGCAACCGGGAGCTCAGGGGCAGTACTTC.